Below are 14 T cell receptor beta chains sequenced from a single sample in a study of blood T cell repertoires in COVID-19 (TCRdb year 2020). Receptor amplification or capture employed the immunoSEQ multiplex PCR assay. TCRdb obtained this table from immuneACCESS and retained in-frame rearrangements with V and J assigned. These tables miss some clones; where compared with another copy, unresolved V genes account for less than half of the shortfall, and the remainder is unexplained. Here the sample has roughly 98,000 clones; 75% to 85% occur a single time. 13% of the sample belongs to the ten largest clones. Material: peripheral blood. These receptors originate from a human donor in a cohort sampled during active COVID-19.

The chain uses TRBV14 and TRBJ2-7; unclear D gene. CDR3 length: 14 residues. Deletions cut 3 bases from V and 4 bases from J, with 13 bases between. Germline-derived CDR1 and CDR2 are SGHDN and FVKESK. The CDR3 DNA sequence: TGTGCCAGCAGCCATGTACGTCTCGGGTACGAGCAGTACTTC. Protein: CASSHVRLGYEQYF.

In its sample, this clone was seen a few times. This chain connects TRBV28 to TRBJ1-2, with D possibly matching TRBD1 (5 bases). CDR1 MDHEN and CDR2 SYDVKM come from the germline V gene. Trimming cost V 6 bases and J 4 bases, with 15 bases left between them. The CDR3 runs to 14 residues. The CDR3 loop is CASSFQRGGYGYTF. The CDR3 region has the DNA TGTGCCAGCAGCTTCCAACGGGGGGGCTATGGCTACACCTTC.

This chain uses TRBV6-2 or TRBV6-3 with TRBJ1-4; no definite D call. V was pared by 4 bases and J by 13 bases, with 22 bases between. Germline assignment: CDR1 MNHEY and CDR2 SVGEGT. The CDR3 has 15 amino acids. In DNA, the CDR3 is TGTGCCAGCAGTTCCTCATCGCCGGTCCTGTCGGTACTGTTTTTT. Protein: CASSSSSPVLSVLFF.

The CDR3 region is CASSLWLTQFDSPLHF. The CDR3 DNA sequence: TGTGCCAGCAGCCTTTGGTTGACACAATTCGATTCACCCCTCCACTTT. The chain recombines TRBV3-1 (or the pseudogene TRBV3-2) with TRBJ1-6; D gene uncertain. V was pared by 4 bases and J by 8 bases, with 18 bases between. CDR1 and CDR2 (germline): LGHDT, YNNKEL (reference sequence). The CDR3 contains 16 residues.

This chain links TRBV6-5 with TRBJ1-2, with unresolved D. The germline V gene encodes CDR1 MNHEY and CDR2 SVGAGI. CDR3 length: 13 amino acids. V shed 5 bases and J shed 8 bases, with 15 bases lying between them. The CDR3 DNA is TGTGCCAGCAGTCTTGGTCGGCTGCGGGGCTACACCTTC. This encodes CASSLGRLRGYTF.

This clone was picked up a small number of times. The V gene is TRBV5-4, the J gene TRBJ1-2, with D possibly matching TRBD1 (5 bases). The CDR3 is made up of 16 amino acids. Looked up from germline, CDR1 is SGHNT and CDR2 is YYREEE (reference sequence). V lost 0 bases and J 1 base, leaving 13 bases between the germline ends. DNA of the CDR3: TGTGCCAGCAGCTTGGCAGGGCAGGGTTTTAACTATGGCTACACCTTC. Translation: CASSLAGQGFNYGYTF. The entire variable domain, with the rest obtained from reference TRBV5-4 and TRBJ1-2, is as follows: ETGVTQSPTHLIKTRGQQVTLRCSSQSGHNTVSWYQQALGQGPQFIFQYYREEENGRGNFPPRFSGLQFPNYSSELNVNALELDDSALYLCASSLAGQGFNYGYTFGSGTRLTVV.

The chain has TRBV5-1 and TRBJ1-1; weak D call: TRBD1 (5 bases). Germline V gives CDR1 SGHRS, CDR2 YFSETQ. The length of the CDR3 is 14 residues. V was cut by 0 bases and J by 3 bases, with 9 bases left in between. The CDR3, as DNA: TGCGCCAGCAGCTTGGTCGGACACGACACTGAAGCTTTCTTT. Its translation: CASSLVGHDTEAFF.

The chain recombines TRBV7-3 with TRBJ1-2; D uncertain. V gave up 4 bases and J gave up 8 bases, with 14 bases separating them. There are 13 residues in the CDR3. Germline CDR1 reads SGHTA; CDR2 reads FQGTGA. The CDR3 sequence is CASSSGEGLGYTF. CDR3 nucleotides: TGTGCCAGCAGCTCCGGGGAGGGCCTGGGCTACACCTTC.

The chain links TRBV6-2 or TRBV6-3 to TRBJ1-5, with 7 positions matching TRBD1. The CDR3 loop spans 18 amino acids. The V gene's germline CDR1 is MNHEY and CDR2 SVGEGT. V trimming: 0 bases; J trimming: 7 bases; junction bases outside the gene matches: 15. CDR3: CASSYSTGRGSGGQPQHF. The CDR3 DNA is TGTGCCAGCAGTTACTCGACAGGCAGGGGGTCAGGGGGGCAGCCCCAGCATTTT.

This clone was seen only once. This chain connects TRBV28 to TRBJ1-2; 7 nucleotides agree with TRBD1. Trimming removed 6 bases from V and 5 bases from J; junction bases left unmatched: 9. This CDR3 has 14 amino acids. CDR1 is MDHEN, CDR2 SYDVKM, per germline. The CDR3 sequence: CASSAGTATYGYTF. CDR3 nucleotides: TGTGCCAGCAGCGCCGGGACAGCAACTTATGGCTACACCTTC.

This clone was counted only a few times. CDR3 sequence: CASSDPGGSSYEQYF. The CDR3, as DNA: TGTGCCAGCAGTGACCCTGGCGGCTCATCCTACGAGCAGTACTTC. This chain joins TRBV2 and TRBJ2-7; D is unclear. The CDR3 has 15 amino acids. Trimming took 3 bases from V and 1 from J, leaving 13 bases between them. The V gene's germline CDR1 is SNHLY and CDR2 FYNNEI.

This rearrangement joins TRBV21-1 to TRBJ2-5; the table gives TRBD1 as D, unverified against the DNA. TRBV21-1 is a pseudogene locus. The CDR3 covers 17 residues. In DNA form, the CDR3 reads TGTGCCAGCAGCAAGTTCCGAGACAGAATTAGCCAAGAGACCCAGTACTTC. Translated: CASSKFRDRISQETQYF.

CDR3 nucleotides: TGTGCCAGCAGCTTAGCAGGGATGGGGCCTGGAAACACCATATATTTT. Translation gives CASSLAGMGPGNTIYF. This chain connects TRBV7-8 to TRBJ1-3; a weak D match, TRBD1 (5 bases). Germline V lookup: CDR1 SGHVS, CDR2 FQNEAQ. The V end was cut by 0 bases, the J end by 2 bases, with 11 bases between. This CDR3 has 16 residues.

The rearrangement uses TRBV7-2 and TRBJ1-2, with 11 bases that match TRBD1. V was pared by 5 bases and J by 8 bases, with 13 bases of the junction left unmatched. Germline loops: CDR1 SGHTA, CDR2 FQGNSA. There are 16 residues in the CDR3. In DNA, the CDR3 is TGTGCCAGCAGCCCGGGGCCTGGACAGGGGGCGAGGGGCTACACCTTC. This gives the protein CASSPGPGQGARGYTF.